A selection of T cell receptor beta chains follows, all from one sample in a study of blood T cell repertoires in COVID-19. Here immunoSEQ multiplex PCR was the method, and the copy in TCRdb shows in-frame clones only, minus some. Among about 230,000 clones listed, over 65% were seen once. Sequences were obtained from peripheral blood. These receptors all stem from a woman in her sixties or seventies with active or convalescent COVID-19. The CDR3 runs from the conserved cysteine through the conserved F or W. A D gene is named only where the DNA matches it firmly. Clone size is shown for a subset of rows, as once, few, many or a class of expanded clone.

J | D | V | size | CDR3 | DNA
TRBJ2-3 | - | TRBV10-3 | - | CAITETRGTDTQYF | TGTGCCATCACCGAGACTAGAGGCACAGATACGCAGTATTTT
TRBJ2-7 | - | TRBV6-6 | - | CASSRSTWSLYEQYF | TGTGCCAGCAGTCGATCTACTTGGAGTCTCTACGAGCAGTACTTC
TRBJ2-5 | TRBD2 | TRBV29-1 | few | CSVEVLGEGREFQYF | TGCAGCGTTGAAGTGCTCGGGGAGGGCCGGGAGTTTCAGTACTTC
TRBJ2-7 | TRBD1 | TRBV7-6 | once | CASSGRTGGVYEQYF | TGTGCCAGCAGTGGTAGGACAGGGGGAGTCTACGAGCAGTACTTC
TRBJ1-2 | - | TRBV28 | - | CASSSPAGAYGYTF | TGTGCCAGCAGTTCCCCGGCAGGGGCCTATGGCTACACCTTC
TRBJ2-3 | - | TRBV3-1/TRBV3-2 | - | CASSQDPKNTQYF | TGTGCCAGCAGCCAAGATCCTAAAAATACGCAGTATTTT
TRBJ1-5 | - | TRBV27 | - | CASGPGYQPQHF | TGTGCCAGCGGACCAGGGTATCAGCCCCAGCATTTT
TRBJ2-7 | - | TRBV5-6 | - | CASSPELGQFGYEQYF | TGTGCCAGCAGCCCTGAGCTTGGACAATTTGGCTACGAGCAGTACTTC
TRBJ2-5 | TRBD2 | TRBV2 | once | CASSEGGRGETQYF | TGTGCCAGCAGTGAAGGCGGGAGGGGCGAGACCCAGTACTTC
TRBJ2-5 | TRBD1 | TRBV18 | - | CASSPLGQGARTQYF | TGTGCCAGCTCACCCCTTGGACAGGGGGCTAGGACCCAGTACTTC
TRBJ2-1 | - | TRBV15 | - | CATSRAPGFPYNEQFF | TGTGCCACCAGCAGAGCCCCAGGGTTCCCCTACAATGAGCAGTTCTTC
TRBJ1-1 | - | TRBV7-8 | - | CASLTLGGGTEAFF | TGTGCCAGCCTCACCCTGGGGGGGGGCACTGAAGCTTTCTTT
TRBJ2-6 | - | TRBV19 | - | CASRSGRSGANVLTF | TGTGCCAGTAGGAGTGGTAGATCTGGGGCCAACGTCCTGACTTTC
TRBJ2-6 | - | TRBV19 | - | CASSSLLTSGANVLTF | TGTGCCAGTAGTAGTCTCCTAACCTCTGGGGCCAACGTCCTGACTTTC
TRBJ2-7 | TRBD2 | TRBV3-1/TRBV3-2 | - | CASSQPGTSGIGHEQYF | TGTGCCAGCAGCCAACCCGGGACTAGCGGGATAGGCCACGAGCAGTACTTC
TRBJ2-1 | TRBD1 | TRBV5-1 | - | CASSYEGQAYNEQFF | TGCGCCAGCAGTTATGAGGGACAGGCCTACAATGAGCAGTTCTTC
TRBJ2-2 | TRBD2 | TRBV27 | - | CASSRLAGVNTGELFF | TGTGCCAGCAGTAGGCTAGCGGGAGTGAACACCGGGGAGCTGTTTTTT
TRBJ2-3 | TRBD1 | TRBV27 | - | CASSLDGWTGDRTDTQYF | TGTGCCAGCAGTTTAGATGGGTGGACAGGGGATCGCACAGATACGCAGTATTTT
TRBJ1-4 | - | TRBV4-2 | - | CASSHFNEKLFF | TGTGCCAGCAGCCACTTTAATGAAAAACTGTTTTTT
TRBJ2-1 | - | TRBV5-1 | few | CASSLGADNEQFF | TGCGCCAGCAGCTTGGGAGCGGACAATGAGCAGTTCTTC
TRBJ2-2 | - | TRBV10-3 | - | CAINGAENTGELFF | TGTGCCATTAATGGGGCAGAAAACACCGGGGAGCTGTTTTTT
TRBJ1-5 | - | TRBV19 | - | CASSIAAGQWPQHF | TGTGCCAGTAGTATAGCGGCAGGACAGTGGCCCCAGCATTTT
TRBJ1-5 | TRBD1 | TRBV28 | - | CASSPPTGAINQPQHF | TGTGCCAGCAGTCCCCCGACAGGGGCCATCAATCAGCCCCAGCATTTT
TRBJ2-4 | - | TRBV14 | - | CASSGGNIQYF | TGTGCCAGCTCCGGAGGGAACATTCAGTACTTC
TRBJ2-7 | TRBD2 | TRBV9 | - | CASSVVAAGGLGEQYF | TGTGCCAGCAGCGTAGTCGCAGCGGGAGGGTTGGGCGAGCAGTACTTC
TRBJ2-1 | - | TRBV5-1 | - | CASSLARGYNEQFF | TGCGCCAGCAGCTTGGCCAGGGGCTACAATGAGCAGTTCTTC
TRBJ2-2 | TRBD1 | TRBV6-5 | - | CASSSGQGTGELFF | TGTGCCAGCAGCTCGGGACAGGGCACCGGGGAGCTGTTTTTT
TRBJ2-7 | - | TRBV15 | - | CATSKFGTPSTAQYF | TGTGCCACCAGCAAATTTGGGACTCCAAGCACCGCGCAGTACTTC
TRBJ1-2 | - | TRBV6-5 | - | CASIDLTVNYGYTF | TGTGCCAGCATCGACTTGACGGTTAACTATGGCTACACCTTC
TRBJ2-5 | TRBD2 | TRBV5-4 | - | CASRILGGAAETQYF | TGTGCCAGCAGAATACTCGGGGGGGCCGCAGAGACCCAGTACTTC
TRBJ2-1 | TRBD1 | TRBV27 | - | CASRRDRGRGQFF | TGTGCCAGCAGGCGCGACAGGGGGCGTGGGCAGTTCTTC
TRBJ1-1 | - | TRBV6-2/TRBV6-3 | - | CASSYLGAHNTEAFF | TGTGCCAGCAGTTATTTGGGGGCGCACAACACTGAAGCTTTCTTT
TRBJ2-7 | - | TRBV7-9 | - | CASSSTTYEQYF | TGTGCCAGCAGCTCTACCACCTACGAGCAGTACTTC
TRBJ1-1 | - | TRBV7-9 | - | CASSGAHPTEAFF | TGTGCCAGCAGCGGAGCCCATCCCACTGAAGCTTTCTTT
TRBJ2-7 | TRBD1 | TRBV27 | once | CASTMTGTGTYEQYF | TGTGCCAGCACCATGACCGGGACAGGGACCTACGAGCAGTACTTC
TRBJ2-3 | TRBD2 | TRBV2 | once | CASRLLAGGTDTQYF | TGTGCCAGCAGACTCCTCGCGGGGGGCACAGATACGCAGTATTTT
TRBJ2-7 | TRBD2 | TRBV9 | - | CASSVTIAGGLDEQYF | TGTGCCAGCAGCGTAACGATAGCGGGGGGGCTTGACGAGCAGTACTTC
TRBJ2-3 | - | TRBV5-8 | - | CASSSRQRRRTDTQYF | TGTGCCAGCAGCTCTCGCCAGAGGCGCCGAACAGATACGCAGTATTTT
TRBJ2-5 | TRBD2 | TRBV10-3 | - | CAISGPTSGTRQETQYF | TGTGCCATCAGTGGGCCGACTAGCGGGACTAGACAAGAGACCCAGTACTTC
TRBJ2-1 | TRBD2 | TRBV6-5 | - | CASSPFGRGDNEQFF | TGTGCCAGCAGCCCCTTCGGCCGGGGGGACAATGAGCAGTTCTTC
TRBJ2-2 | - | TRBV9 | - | CASSVGGGPDTGELFF | TGTGCCAGCAGCGTAGGGGGGGGCCCCGACACCGGGGAGCTGTTTTTT
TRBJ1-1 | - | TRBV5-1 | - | CASSLVSGVRTEAFF | TGCGCCAGCAGCTTGGTCTCGGGGGTTAGAACTGAAGCTTTCTTT
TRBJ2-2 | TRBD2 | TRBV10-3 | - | CAILSGVDTGELFF | TGTGCCATTCTAAGCGGGGTCGACACCGGGGAGCTGTTTTTT
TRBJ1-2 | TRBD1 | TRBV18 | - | CASSRQTGNGGGYTF | TGTGCCAGCTCACGTCAGACAGGGAACGGTGGCGGCTACACCTTC
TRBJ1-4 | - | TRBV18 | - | CASRYSATNEKLFF | TGTGCCAGTCGATACAGTGCAACTAATGAAAAACTGTTTTTT
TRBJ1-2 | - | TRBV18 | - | CASSPTDRYGYTF | TGTGCCAGCTCACCGACAGACCGCTATGGCTACACCTTC
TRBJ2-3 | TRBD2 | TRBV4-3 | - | CASSQALAGASTDTQYF | TGCGCCAGCAGCCAGGCCCTAGCGGGGGCCTCCACAGATACGCAGTATTTT
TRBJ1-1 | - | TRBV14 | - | CASSPGVETEAFF | TGTGCCAGCAGCCCCGGGGTGGAGACTGAAGCTTTCTTT
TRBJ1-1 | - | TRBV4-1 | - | CASSQDRGGSTEAFF | TGCGCCAGCAGCCAAGATCGCGGGGGAAGTACTGAAGCTTTCTTT
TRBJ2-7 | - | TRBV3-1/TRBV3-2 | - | CASSRGKGEQYF | TGTGCCAGCAGCCGAGGGAAAGGGGAGCAGTACTTC
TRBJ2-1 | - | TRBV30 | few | CAWESYNEQFF | TGTGCCTGGGAGAGCTACAATGAGCAGTTCTTC
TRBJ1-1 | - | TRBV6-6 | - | CASSRGASTEAFF | TGTGCCAGCAGCCGCGGGGCGAGCACTGAAGCTTTCTTT
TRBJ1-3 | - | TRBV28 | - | CASSLYQGSSGNTIYF | TGTGCCAGCAGTTTATACCAGGGAAGCTCTGGAAACACCATATATTTT
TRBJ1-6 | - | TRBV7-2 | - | CASSRSPNSPLHF | TGTGCCAGCAGCCGTTCCCCTAATTCACCCCTCCACTTT
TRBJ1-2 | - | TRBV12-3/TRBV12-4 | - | CASSLMEGYGYTF | TGTGCCAGCAGTTTGATGGAGGGCTATGGCTACACCTTC
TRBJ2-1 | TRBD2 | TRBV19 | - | CASSAGLAGGSSYNEQFF | TGTGCCAGTAGTGCTGGACTAGCGGGGGGGAGCTCCTACAATGAGCAGTTCTTC
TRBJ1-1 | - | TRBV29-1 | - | CSVGGGRGLEAFF | TGCAGCGTTGGTGGGGGCAGGGGTTTGGAGGCTTTCTTT
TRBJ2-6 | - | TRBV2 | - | CASTGELSGANVLTF | TGTGCCAGCACCGGGGAACTCTCTGGGGCCAACGTCCTGACTTTC
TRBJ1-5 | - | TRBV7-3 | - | CASSLERISNQPQHF | TGTGCCAGCAGCTTAGAGCGGATTAGCAATCAGCCCCAGCATTTT